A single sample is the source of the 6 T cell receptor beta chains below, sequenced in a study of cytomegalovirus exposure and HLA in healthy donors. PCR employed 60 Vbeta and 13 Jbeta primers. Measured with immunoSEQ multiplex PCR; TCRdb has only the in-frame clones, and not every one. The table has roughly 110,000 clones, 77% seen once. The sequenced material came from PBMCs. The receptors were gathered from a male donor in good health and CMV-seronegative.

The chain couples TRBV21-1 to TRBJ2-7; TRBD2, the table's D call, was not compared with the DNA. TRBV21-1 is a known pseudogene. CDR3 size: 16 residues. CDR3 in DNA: TGTGCCAGCAGCAAGGCTAGCGGGAGGGTAATTTACGAGCAGTACTTC. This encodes CASSKASGRVIYEQYF.

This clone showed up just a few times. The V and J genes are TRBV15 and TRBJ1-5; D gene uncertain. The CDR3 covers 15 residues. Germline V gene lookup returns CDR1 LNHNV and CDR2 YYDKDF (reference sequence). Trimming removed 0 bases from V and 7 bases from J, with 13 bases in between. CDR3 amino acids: CATSRDQGEGQPQHF. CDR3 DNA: TGTGCCACCAGCAGAGATCAAGGAGAAGGCCAGCCCCAGCATTTT.

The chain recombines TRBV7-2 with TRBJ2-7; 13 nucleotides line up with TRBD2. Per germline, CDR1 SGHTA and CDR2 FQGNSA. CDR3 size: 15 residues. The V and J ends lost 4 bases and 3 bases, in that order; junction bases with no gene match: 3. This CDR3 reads CASSSGLAGNYEQYF. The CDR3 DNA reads TGTGCCAGCAGCTCGGGACTAGCGGGAAACTACGAGCAGTACTTC.

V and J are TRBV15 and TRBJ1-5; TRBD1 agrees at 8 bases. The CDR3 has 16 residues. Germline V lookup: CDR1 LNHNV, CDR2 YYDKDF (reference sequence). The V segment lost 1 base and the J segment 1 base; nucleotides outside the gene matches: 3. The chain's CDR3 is CATSRGTGLSNQPQHF. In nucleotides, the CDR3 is TGTGCCACCAGCAGAGGGACAGGGTTGAGCAATCAGCCCCAGCATTTT.

In nucleotides, the CDR3 is TGTGCCATCAGTGATTTAAGCGGGACGGTGAATGAGCAGTTCTTC. Protein product: CAISDLSGTVNEQFF. The genes are TRBV10-3 and TRBJ2-1; 7 positions agree with TRBD2. J lost 7 bases, V lost 3 bases, and 9 bases had no gene match. Germline V gene data show CDR1 as ENHRY and CDR2 as SYGVKD. This CDR3 has 15 amino acids.

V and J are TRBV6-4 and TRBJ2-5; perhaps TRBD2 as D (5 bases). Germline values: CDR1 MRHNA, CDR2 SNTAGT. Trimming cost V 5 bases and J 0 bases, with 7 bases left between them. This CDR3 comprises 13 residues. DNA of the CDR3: TGTGCCAGCAGTCGGGGATACCAAGAGACCCAGTACTTC. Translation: CASSRGYQETQYF.